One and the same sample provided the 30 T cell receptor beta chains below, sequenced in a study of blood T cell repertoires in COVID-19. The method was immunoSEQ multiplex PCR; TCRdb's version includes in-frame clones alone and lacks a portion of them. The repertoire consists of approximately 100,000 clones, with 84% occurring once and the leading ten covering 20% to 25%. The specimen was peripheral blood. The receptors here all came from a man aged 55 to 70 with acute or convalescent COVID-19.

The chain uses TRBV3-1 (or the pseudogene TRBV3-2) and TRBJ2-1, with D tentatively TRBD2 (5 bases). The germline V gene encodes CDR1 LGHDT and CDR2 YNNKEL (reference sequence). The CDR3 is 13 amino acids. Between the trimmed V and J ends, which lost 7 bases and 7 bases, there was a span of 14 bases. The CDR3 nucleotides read TGTGCCAGCACCCCACCACGAGGGAATGAGCAGTTCTTC. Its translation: CASTPPRGNEQFF.

The DNA of the CDR3 is TGTGCCAGCTCACTTGGCCAGGGGGAGACCCAGTACTTC. Translating it yields CASSLGQGETQYF. The chain has TRBV18 and TRBJ2-5; possible D gene TRBD1, 6 bases. The V end lost 4 bases, the J end lost 5 bases, and 11 bases lay between the germline ends. The CDR3 runs to 13 residues. Looked up from germline, CDR1 is KGHSH and CDR2 is LQKENI.

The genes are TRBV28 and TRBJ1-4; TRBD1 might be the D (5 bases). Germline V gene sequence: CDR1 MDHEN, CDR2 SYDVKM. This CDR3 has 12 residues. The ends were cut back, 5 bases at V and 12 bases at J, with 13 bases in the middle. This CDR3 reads CASSRISRELFF. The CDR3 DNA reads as TGTGCCAGCAGTCGTATATCCAGGGAACTGTTTTTT.

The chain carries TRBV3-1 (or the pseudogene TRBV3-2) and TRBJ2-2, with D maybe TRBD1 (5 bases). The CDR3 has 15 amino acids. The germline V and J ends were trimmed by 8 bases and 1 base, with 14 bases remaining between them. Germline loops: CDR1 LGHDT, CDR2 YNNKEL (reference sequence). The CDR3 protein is CASFSGFGNTGELFF. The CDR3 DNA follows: TGTGCCAGCTTTTCAGGGTTTGGGAACACCGGGGAGCTGTTTTTT.

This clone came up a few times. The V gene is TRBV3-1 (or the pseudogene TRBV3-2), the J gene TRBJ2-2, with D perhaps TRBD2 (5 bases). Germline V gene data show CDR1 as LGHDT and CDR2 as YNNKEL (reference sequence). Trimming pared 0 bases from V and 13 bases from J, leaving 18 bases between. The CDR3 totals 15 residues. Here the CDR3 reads CASSQDVGPAAGLFF. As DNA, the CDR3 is TGTGCCAGCAGCCAAGATGTTGGGCCCGCCGCGGGGCTGTTTTTT.

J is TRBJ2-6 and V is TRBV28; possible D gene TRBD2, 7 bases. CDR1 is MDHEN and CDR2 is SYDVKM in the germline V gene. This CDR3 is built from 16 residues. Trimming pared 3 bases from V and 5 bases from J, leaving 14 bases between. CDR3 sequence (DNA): TGTGCCAGCAGTTTGGGGGGGGGCCCGCGGGCCAACGTCCTGACTTTC. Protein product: CASSLGGGPRANVLTF.

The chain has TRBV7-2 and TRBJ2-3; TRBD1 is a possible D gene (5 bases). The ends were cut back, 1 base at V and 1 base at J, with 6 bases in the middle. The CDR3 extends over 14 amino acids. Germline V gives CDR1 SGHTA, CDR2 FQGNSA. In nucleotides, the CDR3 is TGTGCCAGCAGCTTAGTCAGGGGCACAGATACGCAGTATTTT. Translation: CASSLVRGTDTQYF.

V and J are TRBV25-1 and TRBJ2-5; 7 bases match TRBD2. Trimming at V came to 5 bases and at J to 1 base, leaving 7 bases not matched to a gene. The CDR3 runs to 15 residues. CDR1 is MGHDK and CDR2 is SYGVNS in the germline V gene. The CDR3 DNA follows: TGTGCCAGCAGTAGCGGGGTTTGGGTCCAAGAGACCCAGTACTTC. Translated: CASSSGVWVQETQYF.

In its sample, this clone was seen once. In DNA form, the CDR3 reads TGTGCCAGCAGCTCCCCCCCGGGACAGGGCAACTCACCCCTCCACTTT. This sequence encodes CASSSPPGQGNSPLHF. The chain joins TRBV5-8 to TRBJ1-6; 9 bases agree with TRBD1. CDR3 length: 16 amino acids. The ends lost 3 bases at V and 10 bases at J; junction bases unmatched: 11. The germline CDR1 and CDR2 sequences are SGHTS and YDEGEE. Variable domain in full (rest from reference TRBV5-8 and TRBJ1-6): EAGVTQSPTHLIKTRGQQATLRCSPISGHTSVYWYQQALGLGLQFLLWYDEGEERNRGNFPPRFSGRQFPNYSSELNVNALELEDSALYLCASSSPPGQGNSPLHFGNGTRLTVT.

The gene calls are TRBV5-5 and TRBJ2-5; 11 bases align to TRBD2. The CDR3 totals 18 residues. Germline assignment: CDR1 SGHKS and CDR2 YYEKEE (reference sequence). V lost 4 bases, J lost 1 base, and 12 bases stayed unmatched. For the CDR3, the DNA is TGTGCCAGCAGCCGGACGGGGGCTAGCGGGGGGATCCAAGAGACCCAGTACTTC. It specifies CASSRTGASGGIQETQYF.

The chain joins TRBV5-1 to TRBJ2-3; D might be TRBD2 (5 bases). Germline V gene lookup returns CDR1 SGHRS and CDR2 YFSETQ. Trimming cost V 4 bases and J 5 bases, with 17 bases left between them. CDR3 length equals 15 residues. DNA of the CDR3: TGCGCCAGCAGCCCAAATACTAGAGTTCAAGATACGCAGTATTTT. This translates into CASSPNTRVQDTQYF.

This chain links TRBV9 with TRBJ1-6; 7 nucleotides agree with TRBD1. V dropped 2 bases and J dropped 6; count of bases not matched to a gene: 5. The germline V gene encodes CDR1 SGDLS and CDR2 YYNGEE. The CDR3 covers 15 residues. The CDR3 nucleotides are TGTGCCAGCAGCGTGACCGGGACAGTTAATTCACCCCTCCACTTT. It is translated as CASSVTGTVNSPLHF. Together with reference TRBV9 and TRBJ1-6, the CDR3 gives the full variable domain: DSGVTQTPKHLITATGQRVTLRCSPRSGDLSVYWYQQSLDQGLQFLIQYYNGEERAKGNILERFSAQQFPDLHSELNLSSLELGDSALYFCASSVTGTVNSPLHFGNGTRLTVT.

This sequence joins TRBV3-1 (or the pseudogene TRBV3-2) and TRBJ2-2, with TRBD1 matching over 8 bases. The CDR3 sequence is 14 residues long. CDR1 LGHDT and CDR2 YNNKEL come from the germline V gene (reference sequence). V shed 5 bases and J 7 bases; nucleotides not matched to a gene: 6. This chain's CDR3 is CASSARTGHGELFF. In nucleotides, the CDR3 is TGTGCCAGCAGCGCCCGGACAGGGCACGGGGAGCTGTTTTTT.

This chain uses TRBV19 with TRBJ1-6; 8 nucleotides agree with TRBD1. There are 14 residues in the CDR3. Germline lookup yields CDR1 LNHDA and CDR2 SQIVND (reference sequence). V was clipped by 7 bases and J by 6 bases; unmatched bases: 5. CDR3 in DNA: TGTGCCAGTATAGAGGACAGGGTTAATTCACCCCTCCACTTT. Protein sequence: CASIEDRVNSPLHF.

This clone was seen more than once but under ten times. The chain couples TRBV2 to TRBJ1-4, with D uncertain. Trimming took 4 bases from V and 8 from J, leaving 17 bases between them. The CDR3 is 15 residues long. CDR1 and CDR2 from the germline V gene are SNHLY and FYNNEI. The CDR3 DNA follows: TGTGCCAGCAGTGGCCGGGGAGTGGGAGGGGAAAAACTGTTTTTT. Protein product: CASSGRGVGGEKLFF.

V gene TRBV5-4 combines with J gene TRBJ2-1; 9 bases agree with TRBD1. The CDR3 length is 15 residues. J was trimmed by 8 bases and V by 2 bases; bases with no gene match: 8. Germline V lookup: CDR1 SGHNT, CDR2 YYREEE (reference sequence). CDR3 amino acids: CASSFRGQGSHEQFF. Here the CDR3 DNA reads TGTGCCAGCAGCTTTAGGGGACAGGGAAGCCATGAGCAGTTCTTC.

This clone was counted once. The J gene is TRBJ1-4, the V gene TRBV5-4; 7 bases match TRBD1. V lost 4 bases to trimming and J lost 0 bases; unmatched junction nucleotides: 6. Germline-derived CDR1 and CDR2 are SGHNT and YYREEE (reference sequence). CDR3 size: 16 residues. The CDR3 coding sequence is TGTGCCAGCAGCCCGGGACAGCTTGCAACTAATGAAAAACTGTTTTTT. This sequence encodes CASSPGQLATNEKLFF.

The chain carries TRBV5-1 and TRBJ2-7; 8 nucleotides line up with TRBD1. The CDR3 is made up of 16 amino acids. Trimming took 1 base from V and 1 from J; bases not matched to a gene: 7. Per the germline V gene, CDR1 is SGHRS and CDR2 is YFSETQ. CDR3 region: CASSLTPGGASYEQYF. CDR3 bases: TGCGCCAGCAGCTTGACTCCAGGGGGCGCGTCCTACGAGCAGTACTTC.

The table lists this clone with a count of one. CDR3 DNA sequence: TGTGCCAGCTCCAAGACAGGGTCTAATGAAAAACTGTTTTTT. As protein: CASSKTGSNEKLFF. The chain recombines TRBV2 with TRBJ1-4, with TRBD1 identical over 7 bases. This CDR3 is built from 14 residues. V shed 8 bases and J 3 bases; nucleotides not matched to a gene: 6. Germline CDR1 SNHLY, CDR2 FYNNEI.

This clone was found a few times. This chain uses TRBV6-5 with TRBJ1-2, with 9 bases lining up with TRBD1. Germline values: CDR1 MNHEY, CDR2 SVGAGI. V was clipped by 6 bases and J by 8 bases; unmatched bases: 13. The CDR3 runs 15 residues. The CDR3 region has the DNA TGTGCCAGCAGGTCGGTCGGGACAGGGTTAGGAGGCTACACCTTC. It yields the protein CASRSVGTGLGGYTF.

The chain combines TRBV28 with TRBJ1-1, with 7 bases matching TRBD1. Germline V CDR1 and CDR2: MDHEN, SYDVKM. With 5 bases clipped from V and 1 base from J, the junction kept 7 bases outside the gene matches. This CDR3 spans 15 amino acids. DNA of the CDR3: TGTGCCAGCAGTACGACAGGGCTGGCGAACACTGAAGCTTTCTTT. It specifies CASSTTGLANTEAFF.

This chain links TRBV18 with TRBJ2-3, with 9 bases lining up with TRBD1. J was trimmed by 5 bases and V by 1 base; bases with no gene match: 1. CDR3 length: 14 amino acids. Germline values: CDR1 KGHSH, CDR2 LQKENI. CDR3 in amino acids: CASSPRTGEDTQYF. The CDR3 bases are TGTGCCAGCTCACCACGGACAGGGGAAGATACGCAGTATTTT.

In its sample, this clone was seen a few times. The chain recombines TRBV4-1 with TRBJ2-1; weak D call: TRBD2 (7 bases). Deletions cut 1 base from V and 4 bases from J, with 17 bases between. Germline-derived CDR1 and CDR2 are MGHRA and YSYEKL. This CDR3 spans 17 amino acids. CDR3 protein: CASSQGERTAGYNEQFF. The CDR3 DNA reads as TGCGCCAGCAGCCAAGGTGAACGGACAGCGGGATACAATGAGCAGTTCTTC.

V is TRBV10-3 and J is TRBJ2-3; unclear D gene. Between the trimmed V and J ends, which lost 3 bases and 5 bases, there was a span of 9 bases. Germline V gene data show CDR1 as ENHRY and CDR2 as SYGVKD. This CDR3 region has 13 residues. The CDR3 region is CAISDSVGDTQYF. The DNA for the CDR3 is TGTGCCATCAGTGACAGCGTGGGAGATACGCAGTATTTT.

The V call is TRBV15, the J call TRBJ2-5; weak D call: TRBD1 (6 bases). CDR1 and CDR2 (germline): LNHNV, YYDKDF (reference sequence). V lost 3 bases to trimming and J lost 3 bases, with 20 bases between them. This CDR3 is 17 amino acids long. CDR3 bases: TGTGCCACCAGCAGTACCCCGAGGATGGGGGCGAAAGAGACCCAGTACTTC. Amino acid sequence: CATSSTPRMGAKETQYF.

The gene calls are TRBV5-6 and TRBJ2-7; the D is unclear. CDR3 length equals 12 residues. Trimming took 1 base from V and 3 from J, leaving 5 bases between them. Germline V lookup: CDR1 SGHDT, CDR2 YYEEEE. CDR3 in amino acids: CASSLMSYEQYF. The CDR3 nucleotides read TGTGCCAGCAGCTTGATGAGCTACGAGCAGTACTTC. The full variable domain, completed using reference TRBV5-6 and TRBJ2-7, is DAGVTQSPTHLIKTRGQQVTLRCSPKSGHDTVSWYQQALGQGPQFIFQYYEEEERQRGNFPDRFSGHQFPNYSSELNVNALLLGDSALYLCASSLMSYEQYFGPGTRLTVT.

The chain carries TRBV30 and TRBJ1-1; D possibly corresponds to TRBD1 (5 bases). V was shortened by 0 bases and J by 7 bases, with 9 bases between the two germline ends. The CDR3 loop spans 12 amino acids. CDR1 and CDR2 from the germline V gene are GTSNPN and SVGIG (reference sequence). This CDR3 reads CAWSVRGLEAFF. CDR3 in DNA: TGTGCCTGGAGTGTACGGGGACTTGAAGCTTTCTTT.

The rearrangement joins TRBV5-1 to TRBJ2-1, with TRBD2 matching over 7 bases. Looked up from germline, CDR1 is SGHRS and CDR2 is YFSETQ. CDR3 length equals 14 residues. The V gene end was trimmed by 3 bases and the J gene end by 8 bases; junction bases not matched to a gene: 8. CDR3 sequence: CASSSGGSLYEQFF. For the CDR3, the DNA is TGCGCCAGCAGCTCCGGGGGGTCTCTCTATGAGCAGTTCTTC.

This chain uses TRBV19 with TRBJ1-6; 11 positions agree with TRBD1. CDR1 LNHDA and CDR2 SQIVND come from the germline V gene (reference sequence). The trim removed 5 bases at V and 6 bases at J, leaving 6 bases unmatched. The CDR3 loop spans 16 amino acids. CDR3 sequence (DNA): TGTGCCAGTAGTCCTCGGGACAGGGGGATTAATTCACCCCTCCACTTT. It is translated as CASSPRDRGINSPLHF.

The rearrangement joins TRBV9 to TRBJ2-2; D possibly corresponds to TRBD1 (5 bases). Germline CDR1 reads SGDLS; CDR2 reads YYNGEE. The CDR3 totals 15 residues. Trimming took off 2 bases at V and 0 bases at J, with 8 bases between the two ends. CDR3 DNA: TGTGCCAGCAGCGTTTGGGGCGCGAACACCGGGGAGCTGTTTTTT. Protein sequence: CASSVWGANTGELFF.